This TCR beta chain emerged from a study of immune cell composition in non-small cell lung cancer. This clone was picked up a small number of times. Sequenced by immunoSEQ multiplex PCR; TCRdb stores in-frame clones only, minus some. In the table there are just over 4,000 clones, over 70% of which are singletons. The sample taken for sequencing was lung tumor tissue. This clonotype originated in a human donor with non-small cell lung cancer.

CDR3 loop: CASSSSGGIPEAFF. The CDR3 nucleotides read TGCGCCAGCAGCTCCTCAGGGGGCATCCCTGAAGCTTTCTTT. This chain links TRBV5-1 with TRBJ1-1, with 8 bases matching TRBD1. The CDR3 is 14 amino acids. Germline CDR1 reads SGHRS; CDR2 reads YFSETQ. The V gene end was trimmed by 3 bases and the J gene end by 6 bases; junction bases not matched to a gene: 7.